One and the same sample provided the 29 T cell receptor beta chains below, sequenced in a study of cytomegalovirus exposure and HLA in healthy donors (dated by TCRdb to about 2017). Library prep was done by the immunoSEQ multiplex PCR assay. TCRdb provides this immuneACCESS table in a form limited to in-frame rearrangements. Some clones are lacking; in checked studies, under half of them reflect an unresolved V gene, and why the rest are absent is not known. Within this sample are hundreds of thousands of clones, with approximately 84% of them counted one time only. Around 1.3% of the sample is held by the ten biggest clonotypes. Sequences were obtained from PBMCs. These receptors originate from a woman aged 25 to 39 in good health and CMV-seropositive.

The chain employs TRBV10-2 and TRBJ2-7; 12 bases map to TRBD2. With V trimmed by 6 bases and J by 5 bases, 14 bases remained unmatched. The CDR3 is made up of 17 amino acids. The germline CDR1 and CDR2 sequences are WSHSY and SAAADI. The CDR3 bases are TGCGCCAGCAGACCGATGACTAGCGGGAGTTTCAGCGACGAGCAGTACTTC. Its protein product is CASRPMTSGSFSDEQYF.

The chain couples TRBV27 to TRBJ2-2, with D possibly matching TRBD2 (5 bases). CDR3 length equals 15 residues. V lost 4 bases and J lost 1, with 10 bases in between. CDR1 is MNHEY, CDR2 SMNVEV, per germline (reference sequence). CDR3 in DNA: TGTGCCAGCAGTTCCAGCGCGGGGAACACCGGGGAGCTGTTTTTT. This sequence encodes CASSSSAGNTGELFF.

This CDR3 reads CASSATGEGNNQPQHF. The CDR3 coding sequence is TGTGCCAGCAGTGCCACAGGGGAAGGGAACAATCAGCCCCAGCATTTT. The chain recombines TRBV6-1 with TRBJ1-5, with TRBD1 identical over 7 bases. The CDR3 sequence is 16 residues long. V trimming: 4 bases; J trimming: 3 bases; junction bases outside the gene matches: 9. Germline V lookup: CDR1 MNHNS, CDR2 SASEGT.

The chain links TRBV4-1 to TRBJ2-7; 7 nucleotides line up with TRBD2. The CDR3 runs 15 residues. J gave up 0 bases and V 1 base, and 3 bases lay outside the gene matches. Germline-derived CDR1 and CDR2 are MGHRA and YSYEKL. The DNA of the CDR3 is TGCGCCAGCAGCCAAGCGAGCGGGGTCTCCTACGAGCAGTACTTC. Translating gives CASSQASGVSYEQYF.

J is TRBJ2-1 and V is TRBV5-1; the D gene is possibly TRBD2 (6 bases). CDR3 size: 16 residues. The germline V and J ends were trimmed by 2 bases and 2 bases, with 14 bases remaining between them. Germline CDR1 is SGHRS and CDR2 is YFSETQ. The CDR3 DNA follows: TGCGCCAGCAGCTTACAGGCTGGAGGGACCTACAATGAGCAGTTCTTC. It encodes CASSLQAGGTYNEQFF.

The CDR3 reads CARTSGQETQYF. As DNA, the CDR3 is TGTGCCCGGACTAGCGGACAAGAGACCCAGTACTTC. The chain carries TRBV30 and TRBJ2-5, with 10 nucleotides matching TRBD2. The CDR3 sequence is 12 residues long. Looked up from germline, CDR1 is GTSNPN and CDR2 is SVGIG (reference sequence). Trimming took 8 bases from V and 2 from J; bases not matched to a gene: 2.

This chain connects TRBV30 to TRBJ2-7, with 8 bases aligning to TRBD1. The trim removed 3 bases at V and 6 bases at J, leaving 10 bases unmatched. The germline CDR1 and CDR2 sequences are GTSNPN and SVGIG (reference sequence). This CDR3 contains 14 residues. The CDR3 reads CAWRIGTGGFEQYF. CDR3 DNA sequence: TGTGCCTGGAGAATCGGGACAGGAGGGTTCGAGCAGTACTTC.

The genes are TRBV5-1 and TRBJ2-1; TRBD1 might be the D (5 bases). Per germline, CDR1 SGHRS and CDR2 YFSETQ. V was trimmed by 1 base and J by 5 bases, leaving 10 bases between them. CDR3 length: 14 residues. CDR3 bases: TGCGCCAGCAGCTTGAACGACAGAGACAATGAGCAGTTCTTC. It yields the protein CASSLNDRDNEQFF.

This sequence joins TRBV5-1 and TRBJ2-1; tentatively, D is TRBD2 (6 bases). Germline V gene sequence: CDR1 SGHRS, CDR2 YFSETQ. This CDR3 is 15 amino acids long. With 0 bases removed from V and 4 bases from J, the gap between germline ends came to 11 bases. The CDR3 loop is CASSLGGGGYNEQFF. The CDR3 region has the DNA TGCGCCAGCAGCTTGGGAGGTGGGGGGTACAATGAGCAGTTCTTC. The full variable domain, with the rest looked up from reference TRBV5-1 and TRBJ2-1, is KAGVTQTPRYLIKTRGQQVTLSCSPISGHRSVSWYQQTPGQGLQFLFEYFSETQRNKGNFPGRFSGRQFSNSRSEMNVSTLELGDSALYLCASSLGGGGYNEQFFGPGTRLTVL.

V gene TRBV2 combines with J gene TRBJ2-2; possible D gene TRBD1, 5 bases. Trimming cost V 8 bases and J 2 bases, with 9 bases left between them. This CDR3 comprises 13 residues. Germline loops: CDR1 SNHLY, CDR2 FYNNEI. This chain's CDR3 is CASGQDNTGELFF. CDR3 bases: TGTGCCAGCGGACAAGACAACACCGGGGAGCTGTTTTTT.

The chain combines TRBV9 with TRBJ2-5, with TRBD2 as a possible D gene (5 bases). Trimming left V 4 bases short and J 2 bases short, with 12 bases between. Germline V gene sequence: CDR1 SGDLS, CDR2 YYNGEE. The CDR3 has 14 amino acids. The CDR3 DNA is TGTGCCAGCAGCCCGGGGAGTTCTCAAGAGACCCAGTACTTC. It is translated as CASSPGSSQETQYF.

The V call is TRBV19, the J call TRBJ2-5; perhaps TRBD1 as D (6 bases). Trimming cost V 0 bases and J 1 base, with 12 bases left between them. CDR3 length equals 16 residues. CDR1 is LNHDA and CDR2 is SQIVND in the germline V gene (reference sequence). DNA of the CDR3: TGTGCCAGTAGTATAGAAGGGACACAACTCCAAGAGACCCAGTACTTC. The encoded protein is CASSIEGTQLQETQYF.

The rearrangement links TRBV4-1 to TRBJ1-1; possible D gene TRBD1, 6 bases. Trimming took off 4 bases at V and 0 bases at J, with 12 bases between the two ends. The germline V gene has CDR1 MGHRA and CDR2 YSYEKL. This CDR3 is built from 15 residues. CDR3 amino acids: CASSPPTGMNTEAFF. In DNA, the CDR3 is TGCGCCAGCAGCCCACCGACAGGCATGAACACTGAAGCTTTCTTT.

The CDR3 sequence is CASSLFSGTSSDTQYF. CDR3 DNA: TGTGCCAGCAGTTTATTTAGCGGGACATCATCAGATACGCAGTATTTT. This rearrangement joins TRBV27 to TRBJ2-3; 8 bases match TRBD2. Germline V CDR1 and CDR2: MNHEY, SMNVEV (reference sequence). CDR3 length equals 16 residues. V lost 1 base, J lost 4 bases, and 7 bases stayed unmatched.

The sample holds one count of this clone. The rearrangement joins TRBV7-8 to TRBJ2-3; TRBD2 matches at 14 bases. V lost 3 bases and J lost 5; bases outside the gene matches: 4. CDR3 length: 16 amino acids. Germline values: CDR1 SGHVS, CDR2 FQNEAQ. The CDR3 region is CASSFGLAGGEDTQYF. CDR3 in DNA: TGTGCCAGCAGCTTTGGACTAGCGGGAGGAGAAGATACGCAGTATTTT. Drawing the rest from reference TRBV7-8 and TRBJ2-3, the complete variable domain is GAGVSQSPRYKVAKRGQDVALRCDPISGHVSLFWYQQALGQGPEFLTYFQNEAQLDKSGLPSDRFFAERPEGSVSTLKIQRTQQEDSAVYLCASSFGLAGGEDTQYFGPGTRLTVL.

This chain joins TRBV29-1 and TRBJ2-5, with 11 positions matching TRBD1. V lost 3 bases to trimming and J lost 3 bases; unmatched junction nucleotides: 3. Germline V gives CDR1 SQVTM, CDR2 ANQGSEA. This CDR3 has 14 amino acids. CDR3 nucleotide sequence: TGCAGCGTTGAGGACAGGGGGCGCGAAGAGACCCAGTACTTC. Translating gives CSVEDRGREETQYF.

The V call is TRBV12-5, the J call TRBJ2-2, with 11 bases lining up with TRBD2. The germline V gene has CDR1 LGHNT and CDR2 FRNRAP. The CDR3 sequence is 16 residues long. Trimming at V came to 2 bases and at J to 4 bases, leaving 3 bases not matched to a gene. This CDR3 reads CASGLLAGGFTGELFF. The CDR3 region has the DNA TGTGCTAGTGGTTTGTTAGCGGGAGGGTTCACCGGGGAGCTGTTTTTT.

The chain combines TRBV9 with TRBJ1-1; weak D call: TRBD1 (6 bases). Per germline, CDR1 SGDLS and CDR2 YYNGEE. The V end lost 3 bases, the J end lost 0 bases, and 12 bases lay between the germline ends. The CDR3 loop spans 15 amino acids. The CDR3, as DNA: TGTGCCAGCAGCGGGGGGACACCTTTGAACACTGAAGCTTTCTTT. Translation: CASSGGTPLNTEAFF.

As concerns this clone: The sample carries other DNA sequences with the same CDR3. The V call is TRBV5-1, the J call TRBJ2-5, with 10 positions matching TRBD2. Germline loops: CDR1 SGHRS, CDR2 YFSETQ. Trimming cost V 0 bases and J 5 bases; bases outside gene matches: 4. The CDR3 spans 15 residues. The CDR3 sequence: CASSLAGTSEETQYF. The CDR3 nucleotides read TGCGCCAGCAGCTTGGCGGGGACTAGCGAGGAGACCCAGTACTTC. Using reference TRBV5-1 and TRBJ2-5 for the parts outside the CDR3, the full variable domain is KAGVTQTPRYLIKTRGQQVTLSCSPISGHRSVSWYQQTPGQGLQFLFEYFSETQRNKGNFPGRFSGRQFSNSRSEMNVSTLELGDSALYLCASSLAGTSEETQYFGPGTRLLVL.

The chain carries TRBV10-3 and TRBJ2-7; D is possibly TRBD2 (6 bases). This CDR3 region has 15 residues. V was shortened by 3 bases and J by 2 bases, with 14 bases between the two germline ends. CDR1 ENHRY and CDR2 SYGVKD come from the germline V gene. In nucleotides, the CDR3 is TGTGCCATCAGTGATCCGTCTAGCGCCACCTACGAGCAGTACTTC. Its protein product is CAISDPSSATYEQYF.

The chain carries TRBV2 and TRBJ2-2; the match to TRBD2 covers 7 bases. V lost 6 bases to trimming and J lost 6 bases; unmatched junction nucleotides: 4. The CDR3 spans 13 residues. The germline V gene encodes CDR1 SNHLY and CDR2 FYNNEI. CDR3 in amino acids: CASRDTSAGELFF. For the CDR3, the DNA is TGTGCCAGCAGAGATACTAGCGCCGGGGAGCTGTTTTTT.

This clone was seen more than once but under ten times. The chain recombines TRBV7-3 with TRBJ2-1; D uncertain. Trimming pared 0 bases from V and 1 base from J, leaving 7 bases between. Per the germline V gene, CDR1 is SGHTA and CDR2 is FQGTGA. This CDR3 has 15 amino acids. The CDR3 reads CASSLTRGSYNEQFF. CDR3 DNA: TGTGCCAGCAGCTTAACAAGAGGTTCCTACAATGAGCAGTTCTTC.

The chain has TRBV6-5 and TRBJ1-2; 10 bases align to TRBD1. Trimming removed 2 bases from V and 7 bases from J; junction bases left unmatched: 7. CDR3 length equals 15 residues. The V gene's germline CDR1 is MNHEY and CDR2 SVGAGI. The CDR3 DNA reads TGTGCCAGCAGTTACAGTCCGGACAGGGGGAGTGGCTACACCTTC. It yields the protein CASSYSPDRGSGYTF.

The chain has TRBV27 and TRBJ2-1; the match to TRBD2 covers 8 bases. After removal of 6 bases from V and 8 bases from J, the junction contained 15 bases not matched to a gene. Germline V CDR1 and CDR2: MNHEY, SMNVEV (reference sequence). This CDR3 has 16 amino acids. CDR3 residues: CASRTVAGNHGDEQFF. The CDR3 nucleotides are TGTGCCAGCAGGACAGTAGCGGGAAACCATGGGGATGAGCAGTTCTTC.

CDR3 residues: CASSPGTREGTGELFF. The DNA for the CDR3 is TGCGCCAGCAGCCCCGGGACTAGAGAGGGCACCGGGGAGCTGTTTTTT. J is TRBJ2-2 and V is TRBV5-1; 8 bases line up with TRBD2. Germline V gene lookup returns CDR1 SGHRS and CDR2 YFSETQ. The junction had 9 bases not matched to a gene; V was cut back by 4 bases and J by 4 bases. The CDR3 length is 16 residues.

The chain links TRBV2 to TRBJ1-2, with D perhaps TRBD1 (6 bases). This CDR3 is 14 amino acids long. V gave up 8 bases and J gave up 4 bases, with 17 bases separating them. Germline V CDR1 and CDR2: SNHLY, FYNNEI. The DNA for the CDR3 is TGTGCCAGCTCTTATCCCCCGACAGGCTATGGCTACACCTTC. This codes for CASSYPPTGYGYTF.

This chain connects TRBV2 to TRBJ2-2; 8 nucleotides match TRBD2. The J segment lost 7 bases and the V segment lost 0 bases, leaving 13 bases of the junction unmatched. CDR3 size: 18 residues. Germline V gene data show CDR1 as SNHLY and CDR2 as FYNNEI. Written as DNA, the CDR3 is TGTGCCAGCAGTGAAGCACAAACTAGTGCCGCGGGGGGCGGGGAGCTGTTTTTT. Amino acids: CASSEAQTSAAGGGELFF.

This clone was counted a single time. CDR3 sequence: CASSETSGFSGANVLTF. The CDR3 DNA sequence: TGTGCCAGCAGTGAAACTAGCGGCTTCTCTGGGGCCAACGTCCTGACTTTC. The J gene is TRBJ2-6, the V gene TRBV2; 8 bases match TRBD2. V was clipped by 2 bases and J by 0 bases; unmatched bases: 3. This CDR3 comprises 17 residues. CDR1 SNHLY and CDR2 FYNNEI come from the germline V gene. Full variable domain (outside the CDR3, taken from reference TRBV2 and TRBJ2-6): EPEVTQTPSHQVTQMGQEVILRCVPISNHLYFYWYRQILGQKVEFLVSFYNNEISEKSEIFDDQFSVERPDGSNFTLKIRSTKLEDSAMYFCASSETSGFSGANVLTFGAGSRLTVL.

This clone was recorded once. The V and J genes are TRBV2 and TRBJ2-7, with D perhaps TRBD1 (6 bases). V was clipped by 7 bases and J by 0 bases, with 10 bases between them. The CDR3 loop spans 13 amino acids. Germline loops: CDR1 SNHLY, CDR2 FYNNEI. The CDR3 reads CASNQGSSYEQYF. CDR3 DNA: TGTGCCAGCAATCAGGGGAGCTCCTACGAGCAGTACTTC.